Listed below are T cell receptor beta chains from one sample, sequenced in a study of T cells in localized non-small cell lung cancer. Generated by immunoSEQ multiplex PCR, the TCRdb table keeps only in-frame clones and is missing some. Counted here are about 33,000 clones, approximately 84% occurring once; the ten biggest clones make up less than 5.5%. This specimen was peripheral blood, taken before any cancer treatment. The receptors derive from a male donor at least 60 years old with stage III lung adenocarcinoma. Both conserved end residues are part of each CDR3. Each record gives: V gene, J gene, D gene, CDR3 DNA, CDR3 protein. D genes are given only for firm matches.

v_call: TRBV5-6; j_call: TRBJ2-1; d_call: .; cdr3_nt: TGTGCCAGCAGCGAATACAATGAGCAGTTCTTC; cdr3_aa: CASSEYNEQFF
v_call: TRBV30; j_call: TRBJ2-3; d_call: .; cdr3_nt: TGTGCCTGGACGGCGGGATTGAGTATAGATACGCAGTATTTT; cdr3_aa: CAWTAGLSIDTQYF
v_call: TRBV5-1; j_call: TRBJ2-4; d_call: TRBD2; cdr3_nt: TGCGCCAGCAGCCCGACTAGCGTAGCCAAAAACATTCAGTACTTC; cdr3_aa: CASSPTSVAKNIQYF
v_call: TRBV7-9; j_call: TRBJ2-3; d_call: .; cdr3_nt: TGTGCCAGCAGCTTAGCCCCGAATGGAGATACGCAGTATTTT; cdr3_aa: CASSLAPNGDTQYF
v_call: TRBV9; j_call: TRBJ2-6; d_call: .; cdr3_nt: TGTGCCAGCAGCGTAGTAAGTTCTGGGGCCAACGTCCTGACTTTC; cdr3_aa: CASSVVSSGANVLTF
v_call: TRBV7-9; j_call: TRBJ2-3; d_call: TRBD2; cdr3_nt: TGTGCCAGCAGCTTTCCCAGACTAGCGGGGGACCCCACAGATACGCAGTATTTT; cdr3_aa: CASSFPRLAGDPTDTQYF
v_call: TRBV5-1; j_call: TRBJ2-5; d_call: .; cdr3_nt: TGCGCCAGCAGGTGGGGCACCCAAGAGACCCAGTACTTC; cdr3_aa: CASRWGTQETQYF
v_call: TRBV29-1; j_call: TRBJ1-1; d_call: TRBD1; cdr3_nt: TGCAGCGTTGTGGGGACAGCTGTGAGGGCTTTCTTT; cdr3_aa: CSVVGTAVRAFF
v_call: TRBV6-4; j_call: TRBJ2-3; d_call: TRBD1; cdr3_nt: TGTGCCAGCAGTGAAGGGACAGGGGACGCAGATACGCAGTATTTT; cdr3_aa: CASSEGTGDADTQYF
v_call: TRBV6-4; j_call: TRBJ1-5; d_call: .; cdr3_nt: TGTGCCAGCAGAGAGACAGCCCTGAGCAATCAGCCCCAGCATTTT; cdr3_aa: CASRETALSNQPQHF
v_call: TRBV30; j_call: TRBJ1-2; d_call: .; cdr3_nt: TGTGCCTGGAGTGTACACGGGGCGGGTGGCTACACCTTC; cdr3_aa: CAWSVHGAGGYTF
v_call: TRBV18; j_call: TRBJ2-1; d_call: TRBD2; cdr3_nt: TGTGCCAGCTCACCCCAGCGGGGCCCCTACAATGAGCAGTTCTTC; cdr3_aa: CASSPQRGPYNEQFF
v_call: TRBV10-1; j_call: TRBJ1-2; d_call: .; cdr3_nt: TGCGCCAGCAGTGAGTCGATTGGCGGAGACTATGGCTACACCTTC; cdr3_aa: CASSESIGGDYGYTF